The clone carrying this T cell receptor (beta chain) was recorded a few times. Its antigen is currently unknown. CDR1 is ENHRY, CDR2 SYGVKD, per germline. Trimming removed 3 bases from V and 4 bases from J; junction bases left unmatched: 0. This CDR3 region has 13 residues. Template switching introduced a universal primer site, and the cDNA bore unique molecular identifiers. MiXCR, run by TCRdb on the 5' RACE reads, gives a single entry per CDR3 protein. The table lists about 210,000 distinct CDR3 sequences, around a tenth of them singletons. This sample was taken from a study of identical twins. The study, taken as a whole, reports: It was out-of-frame TCR alpha sharing in monozygotic twins that models underestimated. Invariant cells of the MAIT and iNKT types might have partly distorted the zero-insertion analyses.

This chain connects TRBV10-3 to TRBJ2-7, with 10 bases aligning to TRBD2. The TCR sequence derives from a woman between 18 and 29 years old in good health. The source material was memory (CD45RO+) T cells sorted from blood. The CDR3 DNA reads as TGTGCCATCAGTGAAGCGGGGGGGTACGAGCAGTACTTC. Its protein product is CAISEAGGYEQYF.